A single sample gave rise to the 3 T cell receptor beta chains below, sequenced in a study of blood T cell repertoires in COVID-19. Repertoires were generated with immunoSEQ multiplex PCR, while TCRdb's copy carries only in-frame clones and drops some. This table holds about 120,000 clones, approximately 74% found once. Sequenced sample: peripheral blood. The receptors stem from a woman in her sixties or seventies with acute or convalescent COVID-19.

V usage is TRBV27 and J usage is TRBJ1-1; 7 positions agree with TRBD1. CDR1 MNHEY and CDR2 SMNVEV come from the germline V gene (reference sequence). The CDR3 has 15 residues. J gave up 0 bases and V 8 bases, and 9 bases lay outside the gene matches. CDR3 amino acids: CASHRGDRLNTEAFF. The CDR3 coding sequence is TGTGCCAGCCACAGGGGCGACAGGTTGAACACTGAAGCTTTCTTT.

CDR3 coding DNA: TGTGCCAGCAGCTCCCTCACAGGGGGGGTCATGAACACTGAAGCTTTCTTT. Protein product: CASSSLTGGVMNTEAFF. The J gene is TRBJ1-1, the V gene TRBV13, with 8 bases matching TRBD1. The CDR3 has 17 amino acids. Germline CDR1 is PRHDT and CDR2 is FYEKMQ (reference sequence). Trimming at V came to 4 bases and at J to 0 bases, leaving 10 bases not matched to a gene.

V is TRBV6-6 and J is TRBJ1-5; D remains unclear. Trimming took off 7 bases at V and 2 bases at J, with 18 bases between the two ends. Per the germline V gene, CDR1 is MNHNY and CDR2 is SVGAGI (reference sequence). The CDR3 totals 16 residues. CDR3 sequence reads: CASTKGVGDGNQPQHF. In DNA, the CDR3 is TGTGCCAGCACAAAGGGAGTGGGAGATGGCAATCAGCCCCAGCATTTT.